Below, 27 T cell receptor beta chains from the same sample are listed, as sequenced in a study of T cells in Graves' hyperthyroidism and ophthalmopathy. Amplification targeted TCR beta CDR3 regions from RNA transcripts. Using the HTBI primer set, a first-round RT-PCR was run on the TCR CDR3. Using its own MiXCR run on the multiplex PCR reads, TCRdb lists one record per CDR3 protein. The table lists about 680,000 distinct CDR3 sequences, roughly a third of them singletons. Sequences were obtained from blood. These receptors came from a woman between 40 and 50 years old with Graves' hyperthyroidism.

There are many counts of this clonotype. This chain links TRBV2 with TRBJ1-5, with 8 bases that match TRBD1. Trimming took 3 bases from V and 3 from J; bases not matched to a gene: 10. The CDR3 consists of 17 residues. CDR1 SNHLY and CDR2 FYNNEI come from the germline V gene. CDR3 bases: TGTGCCAGCAGTGACTTTATGAACAGGGGGGTCAATCAGCCCCAGCATTTT. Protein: CASSDFMNRGVNQPQHF.

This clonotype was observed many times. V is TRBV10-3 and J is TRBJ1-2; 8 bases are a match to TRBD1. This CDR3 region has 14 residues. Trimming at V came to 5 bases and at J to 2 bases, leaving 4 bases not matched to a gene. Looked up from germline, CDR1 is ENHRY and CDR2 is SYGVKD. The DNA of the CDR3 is TGTGCCATCAGTCCCTGGACAGGGAACTATGGCTACACCTTC. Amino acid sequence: CAISPWTGNYGYTF.

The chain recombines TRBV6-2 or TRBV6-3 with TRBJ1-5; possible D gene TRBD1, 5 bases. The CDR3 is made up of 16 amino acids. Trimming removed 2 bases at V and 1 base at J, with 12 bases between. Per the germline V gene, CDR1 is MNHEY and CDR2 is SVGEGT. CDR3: CASSYGAEGSNQPQHF. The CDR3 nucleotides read TGTGCCAGCAGTTACGGAGCCGAGGGGAGCAATCAGCCCCAGCATTTT.

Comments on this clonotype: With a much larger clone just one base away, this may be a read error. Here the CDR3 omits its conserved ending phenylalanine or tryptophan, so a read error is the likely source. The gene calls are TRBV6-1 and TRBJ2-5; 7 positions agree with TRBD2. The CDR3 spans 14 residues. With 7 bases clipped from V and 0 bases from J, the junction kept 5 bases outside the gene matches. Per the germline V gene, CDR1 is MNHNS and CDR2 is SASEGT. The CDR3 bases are TGTGCCAGCACCGTAGGGACTAACCAAGAGACCCAGTACCTC. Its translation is CASTVGTNQETQYL.

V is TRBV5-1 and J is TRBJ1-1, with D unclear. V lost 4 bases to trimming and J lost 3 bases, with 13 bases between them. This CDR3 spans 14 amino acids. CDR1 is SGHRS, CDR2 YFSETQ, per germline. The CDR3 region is CASSDRVTDTEAFF. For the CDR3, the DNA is TGCGCCAGCAGCGATCGGGTGACGGACACTGAAGCTTTCTTT.

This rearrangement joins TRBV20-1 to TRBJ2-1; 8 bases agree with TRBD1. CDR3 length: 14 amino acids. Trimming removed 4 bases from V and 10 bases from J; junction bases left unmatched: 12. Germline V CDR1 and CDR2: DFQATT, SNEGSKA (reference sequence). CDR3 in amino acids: CSATTGQGVEEQFF. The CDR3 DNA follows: TGCAGTGCTACGACCGGACAGGGCGTGGAGGAGCAGTTCTTC.

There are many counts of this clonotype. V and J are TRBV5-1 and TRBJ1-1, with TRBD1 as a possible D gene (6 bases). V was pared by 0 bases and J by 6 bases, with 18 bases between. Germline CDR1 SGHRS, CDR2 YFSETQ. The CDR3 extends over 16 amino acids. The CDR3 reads CASSLGTGRSTAEAFF. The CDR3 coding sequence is TGCGCCAGCAGCTTGGGTACAGGGCGGTCGACGGCTGAAGCTTTCTTT.

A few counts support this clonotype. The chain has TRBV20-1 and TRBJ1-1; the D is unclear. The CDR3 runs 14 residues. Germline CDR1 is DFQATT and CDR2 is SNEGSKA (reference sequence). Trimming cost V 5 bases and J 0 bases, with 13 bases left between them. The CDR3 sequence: CSALTGPLNTEAFF. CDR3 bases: TGCAGTGCTTTAACCGGGCCATTGAACACTGAAGCTTTCTTT.

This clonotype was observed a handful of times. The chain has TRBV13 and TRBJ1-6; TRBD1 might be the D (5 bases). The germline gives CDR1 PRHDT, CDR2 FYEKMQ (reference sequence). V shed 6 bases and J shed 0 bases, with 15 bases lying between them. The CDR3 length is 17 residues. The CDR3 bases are TGTGCCAGCAGTGCCCAGACAGCGAACTCCTATAATTCACCCCTCCACTTT. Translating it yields CASSAQTANSYNSPLHF.

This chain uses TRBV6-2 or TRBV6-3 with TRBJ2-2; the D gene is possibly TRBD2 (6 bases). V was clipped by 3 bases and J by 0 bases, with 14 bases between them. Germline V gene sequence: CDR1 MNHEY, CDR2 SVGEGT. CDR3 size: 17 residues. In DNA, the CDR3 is TGTGCCAGCAGTTATCAGGAGGGACGGACGAACACCGGGGAGCTGTTTTTT. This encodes CASSYQEGRTNTGELFF.

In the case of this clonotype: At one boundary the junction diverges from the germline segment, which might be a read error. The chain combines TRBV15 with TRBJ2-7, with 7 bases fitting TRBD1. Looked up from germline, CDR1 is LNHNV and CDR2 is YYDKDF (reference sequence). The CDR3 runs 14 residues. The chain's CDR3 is CAASSQGQSYEQYF. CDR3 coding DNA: TGTGCCGCCAGCAGCCAGGGACAGTCCTACGAGCAGTACTTC.

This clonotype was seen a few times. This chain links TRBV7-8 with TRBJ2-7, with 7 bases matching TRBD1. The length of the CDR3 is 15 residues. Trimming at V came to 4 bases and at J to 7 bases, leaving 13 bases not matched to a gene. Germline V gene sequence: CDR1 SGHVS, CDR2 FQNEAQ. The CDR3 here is CASSSTGLGYNEQYF. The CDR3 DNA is TGTGCCAGCAGCTCGACAGGGCTTGGCTACAATGAGCAGTACTTC. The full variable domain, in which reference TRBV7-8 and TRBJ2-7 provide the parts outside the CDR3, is GAGVSQSPRYKVAKRGQDVALRCDPISGHVSLFWYQQALGQGPEFLTYFQNEAQLDKSGLPSDRFFAERPEGSVSTLKIQRTQQEDSAVYLCASSSTGLGYNEQYFGPGTRLTVT.

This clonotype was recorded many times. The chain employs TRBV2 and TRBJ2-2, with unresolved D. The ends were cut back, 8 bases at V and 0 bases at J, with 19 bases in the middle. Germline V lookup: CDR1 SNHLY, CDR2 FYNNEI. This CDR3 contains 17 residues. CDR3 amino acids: CASAATWLYANTGELFF. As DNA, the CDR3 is TGTGCCAGCGCAGCGACGTGGCTGTACGCGAACACCGGGGAGCTGTTTTTT.

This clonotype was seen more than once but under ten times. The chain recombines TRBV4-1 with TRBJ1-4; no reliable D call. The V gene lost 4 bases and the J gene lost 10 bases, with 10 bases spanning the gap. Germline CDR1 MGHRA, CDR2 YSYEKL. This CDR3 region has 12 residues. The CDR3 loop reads CASSPIAGKLFF. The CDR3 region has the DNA TGCGCCAGCAGCCCGATCGCAGGAAAACTGTTTTTT.

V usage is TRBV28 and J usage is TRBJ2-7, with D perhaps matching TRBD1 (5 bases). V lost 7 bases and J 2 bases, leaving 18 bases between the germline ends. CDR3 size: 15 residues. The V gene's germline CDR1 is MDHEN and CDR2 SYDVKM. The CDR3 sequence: CASNRWQGSTYEQYF. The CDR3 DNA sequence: TGTGCCAGCAATCGCTGGCAGGGATCAACCTACGAGCAGTACTTC.

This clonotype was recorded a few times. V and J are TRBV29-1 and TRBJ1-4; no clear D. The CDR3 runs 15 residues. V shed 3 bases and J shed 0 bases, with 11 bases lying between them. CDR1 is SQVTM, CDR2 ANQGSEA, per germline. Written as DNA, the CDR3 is TGCAGCGTTGACGACGGGGATGCAACTAATGAAAAACTGTTTTTT. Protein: CSVDDGDATNEKLFF.

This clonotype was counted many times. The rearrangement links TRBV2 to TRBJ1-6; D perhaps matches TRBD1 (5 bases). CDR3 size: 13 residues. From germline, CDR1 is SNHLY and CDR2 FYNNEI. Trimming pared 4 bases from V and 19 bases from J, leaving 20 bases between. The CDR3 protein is CASSVGPAGSAHF. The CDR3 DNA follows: TGTGCCAGCAGTGTGGGGCCGGCAGGGAGTGCGCACTTT. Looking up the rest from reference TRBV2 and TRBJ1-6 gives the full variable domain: EPEVTQTPSHQVTQMGQEVILRCVPISNHLYFYWYRQILGQKVEFLVSFYNNEISEKSEIFDDQFSVERPDGSNFTLKIRSTKLEDSAMYFCASSVGPAGSAHFGNGTRLTVT.

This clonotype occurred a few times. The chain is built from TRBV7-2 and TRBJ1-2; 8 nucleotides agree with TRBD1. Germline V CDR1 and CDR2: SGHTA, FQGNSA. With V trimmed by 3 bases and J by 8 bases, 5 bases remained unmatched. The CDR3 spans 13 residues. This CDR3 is CASSFGGTGGYTF. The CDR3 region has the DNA TGTGCCAGCAGCTTTGGGGGGACAGGAGGCTACACCTTC.

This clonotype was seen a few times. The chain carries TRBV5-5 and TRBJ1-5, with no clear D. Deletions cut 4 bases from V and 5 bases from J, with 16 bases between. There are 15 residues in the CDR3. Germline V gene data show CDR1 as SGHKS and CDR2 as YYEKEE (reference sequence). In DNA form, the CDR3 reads TGTGCCAGCAGCCCGGAAGTTGGCAGATATCAGCCCCAGCATTTT. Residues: CASSPEVGRYQPQHF.

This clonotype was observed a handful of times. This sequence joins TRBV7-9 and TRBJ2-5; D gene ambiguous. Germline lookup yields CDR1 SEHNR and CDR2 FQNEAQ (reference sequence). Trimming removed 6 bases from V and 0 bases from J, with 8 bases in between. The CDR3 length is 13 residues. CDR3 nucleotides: TGTGCCAGCAGGTCCGGGTACCAAGAGACCCAGTACTTC. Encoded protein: CASRSGYQETQYF.

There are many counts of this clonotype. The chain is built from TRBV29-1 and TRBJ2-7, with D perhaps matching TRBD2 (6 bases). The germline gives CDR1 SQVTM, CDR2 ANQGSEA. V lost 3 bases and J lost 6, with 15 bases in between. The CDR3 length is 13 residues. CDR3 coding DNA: TGCAGCGTTGAGTGGTTCGGGGGTACCGAGCAGTACTTC. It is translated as CSVEWFGGTEQYF.

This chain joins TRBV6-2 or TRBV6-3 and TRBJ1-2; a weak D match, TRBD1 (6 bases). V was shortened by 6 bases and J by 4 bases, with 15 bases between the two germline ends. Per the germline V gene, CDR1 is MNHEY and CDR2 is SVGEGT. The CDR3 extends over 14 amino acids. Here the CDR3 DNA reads TGTGCCAGCAGGCCCGACGGACAGATCTATGGCTACACCTTC. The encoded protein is CASRPDGQIYGYTF.

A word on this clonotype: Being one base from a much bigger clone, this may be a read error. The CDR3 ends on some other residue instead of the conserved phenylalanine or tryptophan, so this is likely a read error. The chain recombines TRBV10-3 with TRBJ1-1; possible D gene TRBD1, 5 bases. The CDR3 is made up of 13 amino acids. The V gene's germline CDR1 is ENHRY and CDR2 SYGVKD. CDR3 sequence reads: CASSDRQTTEAFS. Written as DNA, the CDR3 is TGTGCCAGCAGTGACCGACAGACCACTGAAGCTTTCTCT.

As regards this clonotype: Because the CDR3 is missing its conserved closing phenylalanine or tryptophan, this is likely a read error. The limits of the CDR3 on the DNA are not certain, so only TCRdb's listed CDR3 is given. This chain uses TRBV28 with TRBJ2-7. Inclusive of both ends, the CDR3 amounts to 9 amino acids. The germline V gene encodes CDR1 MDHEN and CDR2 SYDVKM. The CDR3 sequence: CASSLRKVY.

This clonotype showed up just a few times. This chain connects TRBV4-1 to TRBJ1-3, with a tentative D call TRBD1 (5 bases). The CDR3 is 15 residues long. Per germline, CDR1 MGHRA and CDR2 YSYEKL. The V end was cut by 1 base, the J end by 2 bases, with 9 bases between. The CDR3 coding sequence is TGCGCCAGCAGCCAAGCAGGGAACCCTGGAAACACCATATATTTT. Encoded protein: CASSQAGNPGNTIYF.

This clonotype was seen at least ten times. CDR3 loop: CSVGEAGINTGELFF. The CDR3 bases are TGCAGCGTGGGGGAGGCAGGGATTAACACCGGGGAGCTGTTTTTT. This chain links TRBV29-1 with TRBJ2-2; weak D call: TRBD2 (6 bases). Per germline, CDR1 SQVTM and CDR2 ANQGSEA. Deletions cut 6 bases from V and 2 bases from J, with 16 bases between. The CDR3 extends over 15 amino acids.

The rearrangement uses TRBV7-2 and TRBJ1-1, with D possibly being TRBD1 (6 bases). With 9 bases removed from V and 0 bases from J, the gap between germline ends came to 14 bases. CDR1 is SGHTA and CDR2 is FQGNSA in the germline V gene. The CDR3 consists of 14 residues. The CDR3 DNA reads TGTGCCAGGACAGGCGTGAACATGAACACTGAAGCTTTCTTT. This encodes CARTGVNMNTEAFF.